A single sample gave rise to the 12 T cell receptor beta chains below, sequenced in a study of blood T cell repertoires in COVID-19. Measured with immunoSEQ multiplex PCR; TCRdb has only the in-frame clones, and not every one. The data contain 80,000 to 90,000 clones, more than 60% of them seen just once; the ten biggest clones take up around 11%. The sequencing input was peripheral blood. The source is a man aged 70 or older with acute or convalescent COVID-19.

This chain connects TRBV19 to TRBJ2-2; maybe TRBD1 (5 bases). The V end lost 6 bases, the J end lost 3 bases, and 11 bases lay between the germline ends. Germline V gives CDR1 LNHDA, CDR2 SQIVND (reference sequence). The CDR3 length is 14 residues. The CDR3 loop reads CASRPQGYTGELFF. CDR3 nucleotides: TGTGCCAGTAGGCCTCAGGGATACACCGGGGAGCTGTTTTTT.

This clone was counted a single time. V and J are TRBV27 and TRBJ1-2; tentative D call: TRBD1 (6 bases). The germline gives CDR1 MNHEY, CDR2 SMNVEV (reference sequence). The length of the CDR3 is 15 residues. Trimming cost V 1 base and J 8 bases, with 17 bases left between them. CDR3 protein: CASSLWEGHPLGYTF. In DNA, the CDR3 is TGTGCCAGCAGTTTATGGGAGGGACACCCTTTAGGCTACACCTTC.

J is TRBJ2-6 and V is TRBV4-2, with unresolved D. Between the trimmed V and J ends, which lost 0 bases and 2 bases, there was a span of 14 bases. Germline V gene sequence: CDR1 LGHNA, CDR2 YNFKEQ. The CDR3 length is 18 residues. The CDR3 reads CASSQDQAAVAGANVLTF. DNA of the CDR3: TGTGCCAGCAGCCAAGATCAGGCAGCCGTCGCTGGGGCCAACGTCCTGACTTTC.

The chain combines TRBV6-6 with TRBJ1-1, with D perhaps matching TRBD1 (5 bases). V lost 6 bases and J 7 bases, leaving 12 bases between the germline ends. This CDR3 spans 12 amino acids. Germline CDR1 is MNHNY and CDR2 is SVGAGI (reference sequence). The CDR3 loop is CASSRAGGEAFF. CDR3 bases: TGTGCCAGCAGCAGGGCGGGGGGTGAAGCTTTCTTT.

CDR3 bases: TGTGCCAGCAGCCCTGGACAGGGAACAGACACTGAAGCTTTCTTT. This gives the protein CASSPGQGTDTEAFF. The chain joins TRBV11-2 to TRBJ1-1; 8 bases align to TRBD1. Germline lookup yields CDR1 SGHAT and CDR2 FQNNGV. Losses at the gene ends were 5 bases for V and 3 bases for J; bases not matched to a gene: 8. The length of the CDR3 is 15 residues.

This rearrangement joins TRBV10-3 to TRBJ2-2; D is undetermined. Trimming shortened V by 0 bases and J by 7 bases, and 3 bases separated the two germline ends. The CDR3 loop spans 12 amino acids. The germline CDR1 and CDR2 sequences are ENHRY and SYGVKD. The CDR3 bases are TGTGCCATCAGTGAGTCCATCGGGGAGCTGTTTTTT. It is translated as CAISESIGELFF.

This clone was seen only once. The CDR3 region is CASSMGGRVSGNTIYF. DNA of the CDR3: TGTGCCAGTAGTATGGGAGGACGGGTCTCTGGAAACACCATATATTTT. The chain has TRBV19 and TRBJ1-3; D gene ambiguous. V lost 3 bases and J lost 0, with 12 bases in between. The CDR3 runs to 16 residues. Germline CDR1 and CDR2: LNHDA and SQIVND (reference sequence).

The chain employs TRBV7-8 and TRBJ2-7; 11 bases agree with TRBD2. The CDR3 loop spans 16 amino acids. Germline V CDR1 and CDR2: SGHVS, FQNEAQ. V shed 5 bases, J shed 3 bases, and the junction held 9 bases outside the gene matches. This chain's CDR3 is CASSDLAGGNYYEQYV. CDR3 coding DNA: TGTGCCAGCAGCGACCTAGCGGGGGGTAACTACTACGAGCAGTACGTC.

V gene TRBV3-1 (or the pseudogene TRBV3-2) combines with J gene TRBJ2-1, with 11 bases lining up with TRBD2. The CDR3 contains 16 residues. CDR1 is LGHDT and CDR2 is YNNKEL in the germline V gene (reference sequence). Trimming removed 1 base from V and 8 bases from J; junction bases left unmatched: 7. In DNA form, the CDR3 reads TGTGCCAGCAGCCAAGCAGGTAGCGGGGGGGCCCATGAGCAGTTCTTC. Translation gives CASSQAGSGGAHEQFF.

V is TRBV18 and J is TRBJ2-3, with TRBD2 matching over 8 bases. The junction had 5 bases not matched to a gene; V was cut back by 0 bases and J by 3 bases. Germline loops: CDR1 KGHSH, CDR2 LQKENI. The CDR3 consists of 16 residues. DNA for the CDR3: TGTGCCAGCTCACCACCCAGCGGGGGCCTTACAGATACGCAGTATTTT. It encodes CASSPPSGGLTDTQYF.

The V and J genes are TRBV6-5 and TRBJ2-3; TRBD1 aligns across 11 bases. Germline CDR1 reads MNHEY; CDR2 reads SVGAGI. Losses at the gene ends were 6 bases for V and 2 bases for J; bases not matched to a gene: 4. CDR3 length equals 15 residues. In DNA, the CDR3 is TGTGCCAGCAGGGGGGACAGGGGGTTCACAGATACGCAGTATTTT. Translated: CASRGDRGFTDTQYF.

The chain combines TRBV24-1 with TRBJ1-2; D may be TRBD1 (6 bases). The V and J ends lost 3 bases and 2 bases respectively, with 12 bases between them. This CDR3 contains 15 residues. In germline, CDR1 is KGHDR, CDR2 SFDVKD. The CDR3 protein is CATSDPRGANYGYTF. CDR3 DNA sequence: TGTGCCACCAGTGATCCTCGGGGGGCCAACTATGGCTACACCTTC.